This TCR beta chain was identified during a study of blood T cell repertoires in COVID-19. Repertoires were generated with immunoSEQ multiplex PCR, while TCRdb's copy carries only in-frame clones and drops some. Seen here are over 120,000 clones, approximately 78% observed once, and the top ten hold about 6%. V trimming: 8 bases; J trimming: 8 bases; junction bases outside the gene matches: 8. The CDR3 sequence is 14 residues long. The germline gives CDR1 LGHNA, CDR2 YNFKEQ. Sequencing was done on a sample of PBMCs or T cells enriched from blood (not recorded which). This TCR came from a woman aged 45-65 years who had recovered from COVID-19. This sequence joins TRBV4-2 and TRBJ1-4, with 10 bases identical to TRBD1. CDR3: CASADRGKWEKLFF. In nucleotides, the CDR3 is TGTGCCAGCGCGGACAGGGGGAAGTGGGAAAAACTGTTTTTT.